A single sample gave rise to the 3 T cell receptor beta chains below, sequenced in a study of technical replicates of blood from several donors. Profiled with immunoSEQ multiplex PCR; TCRdb holds only in-frame clones, not every one. The sample comprises roughly 70,000 clones, roughly 93% of which are singletons, and roughly 0.25% rests with the top ten. What was sequenced was T cells isolated from PBMCs. The receptors were sampled from a human donor in good health.

The chain employs TRBV6-1 and TRBJ2-7; 7 nucleotides agree with TRBD2. The trim removed 4 bases at V and 0 bases at J, leaving 6 bases unmatched. Looked up from germline, CDR1 is MNHNS and CDR2 is SASEGT. CDR3 size: 15 residues. The CDR3 nucleotides are TGTGCCAGCAGTGTATTTCGGACTAGCTCCTACGAGCAGTACTTC. Translating gives CASSVFRTSSYEQYF.

V gene TRBV4-1 combines with J gene TRBJ1-4; 9 positions agree with TRBD1. CDR3 length equals 16 residues. Germline CDR1 is MGHRA and CDR2 is YSYEKL. V lost 4 bases to trimming and J lost 11 bases; unmatched junction nucleotides: 14. CDR3 in DNA: TGCGCCAGCAGCCCAGATGCGGGACAGGGTATGTGGAAACTGTTTTTT. Translated, it gives CASSPDAGQGMWKLFF.

This chain connects TRBV6-5 to TRBJ2-7; D is perhaps TRBD1 (5 bases). Trimming cost V 6 bases and J 6 bases, with 21 bases left between them. In germline, CDR1 is MNHEY, CDR2 SVGAGI. This CDR3 comprises 15 residues. CDR3 sequence (DNA): TGTGCCAGCAGCCGACAAAATACCAGGGTGGCCGAGCAGTACTTC. This encodes CASSRQNTRVAEQYF.